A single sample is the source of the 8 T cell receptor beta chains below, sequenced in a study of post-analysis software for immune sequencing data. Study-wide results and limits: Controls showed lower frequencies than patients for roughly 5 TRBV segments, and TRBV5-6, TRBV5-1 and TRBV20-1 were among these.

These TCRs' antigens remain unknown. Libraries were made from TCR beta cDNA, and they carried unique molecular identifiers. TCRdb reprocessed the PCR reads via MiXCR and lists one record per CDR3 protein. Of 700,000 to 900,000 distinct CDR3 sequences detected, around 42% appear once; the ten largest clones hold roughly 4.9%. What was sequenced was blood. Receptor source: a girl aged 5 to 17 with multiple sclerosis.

CDR3 nucleotide sequence: TGCAGCGTTGCTGTGGTTCTAGCGGGAGCGGATGAGCAGTTCTTC. It codes for CSVAVVLAGADEQFF. J is TRBJ2-1 and V is TRBV29-1, with 10 bases fitting TRBD2. The junction had 11 bases not matched to a gene; V was cut back by 4 bases and J by 8 bases. Germline assignment: CDR1 SQVTM and CDR2 ANQGSEA. The CDR3 length is 15 residues.

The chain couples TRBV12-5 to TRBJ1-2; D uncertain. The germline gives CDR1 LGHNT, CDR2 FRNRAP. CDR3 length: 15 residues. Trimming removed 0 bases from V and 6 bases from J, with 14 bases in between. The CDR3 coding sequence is TGTGCTAGTGGTTTGGTAGAGGCGCCAAAAGATGGCTACACCTTC. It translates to CASGLVEAPKDGYTF.

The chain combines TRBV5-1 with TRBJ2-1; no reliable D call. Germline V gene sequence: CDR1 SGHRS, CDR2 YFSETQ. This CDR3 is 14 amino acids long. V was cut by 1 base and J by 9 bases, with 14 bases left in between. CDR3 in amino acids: CASSLNAGDVEQFF. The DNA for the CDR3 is TGCGCCAGCAGCTTGAACGCTGGGGATGTTGAGCAGTTCTTC.

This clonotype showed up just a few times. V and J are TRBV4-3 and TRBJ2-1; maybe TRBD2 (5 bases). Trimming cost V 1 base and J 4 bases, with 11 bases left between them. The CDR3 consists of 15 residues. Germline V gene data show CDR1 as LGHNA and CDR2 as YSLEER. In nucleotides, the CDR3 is TGCGCCAGCAGCCAAGGGAGTGGGGAGTACAATGAGCAGTTCTTC. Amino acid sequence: CASSQGSGEYNEQFF.

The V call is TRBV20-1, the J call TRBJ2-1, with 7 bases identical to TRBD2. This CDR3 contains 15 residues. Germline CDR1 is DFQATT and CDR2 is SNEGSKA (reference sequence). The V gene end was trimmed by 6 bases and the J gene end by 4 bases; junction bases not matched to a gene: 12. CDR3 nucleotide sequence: TGCAGTGCCCCCCTACCAGCGGGGCCTTACAATGAGCAGTTCTTC. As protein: CSAPLPAGPYNEQFF.

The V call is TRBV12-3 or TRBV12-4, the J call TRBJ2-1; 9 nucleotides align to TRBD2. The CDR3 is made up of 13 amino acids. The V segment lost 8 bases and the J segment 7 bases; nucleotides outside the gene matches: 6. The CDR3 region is CASLGGRGNEQFF. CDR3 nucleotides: TGTGCCAGCCTAGGCGGGAGGGGGAATGAGCAGTTCTTC.

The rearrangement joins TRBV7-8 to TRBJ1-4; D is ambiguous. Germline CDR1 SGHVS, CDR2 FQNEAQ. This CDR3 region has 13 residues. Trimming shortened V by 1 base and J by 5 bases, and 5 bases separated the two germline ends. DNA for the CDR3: TGTGCCAGCAGCTTAGAGGTCAATGAAAAACTGTTTTTT. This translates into CASSLEVNEKLFF.

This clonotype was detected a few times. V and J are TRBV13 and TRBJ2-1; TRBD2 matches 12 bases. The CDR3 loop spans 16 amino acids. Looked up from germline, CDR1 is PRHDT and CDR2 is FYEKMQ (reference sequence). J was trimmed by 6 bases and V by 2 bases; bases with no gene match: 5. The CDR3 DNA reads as TGTGCCAGCAGCTTATCGACTAGCGGGAGACGCAATGAGCAGTTCTTC. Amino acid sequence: CASSLSTSGRRNEQFF.